This T cell receptor beta chain originates from a study of shared clonotypes between healthy human individuals. Findings of the study overall: How much donors shared clonotypes was expected to be affected by sequencing depth. In general, naive subsets displayed greater estimated richness than memory subsets did.

A word on this clone: Antigen specificity is unknown.

Assay used: immunoSEQ multiplex PCR; TCRdb lists only in-frame clones, some missing. The sample lists about 2.2 million clones; about 93% were seen once. CD45RO-negative cells were positively selected for CCR7, leaving out terminally differentiated effector memory CD45RA+ cells. The CDR3 covers 13 residues. Between the trimmed V and J ends, which lost 0 bases and 15 bases, there was a span of 13 bases. Germline CDR1 is SGHRS and CDR2 is YFSETQ. This TCR derives from a man aged 18 to 30 in good health. Some clones in this sample may be carry-over from other donors' samples. The chain carries TRBV5-1 and TRBJ1-6, with D possibly TRBD1 on 5 matching bases. The specimen was naive CD8+ T cells from PBMCs. CDR3 residues: CASSLEGHWLLHF. The CDR3 bases are TGCGCCAGCAGCTTGGAAGGACATTGGCTCCTCCACTTT. The variable domain in full, completed from reference TRBV5-1 and TRBJ1-6, reads KAGVTQTPRYLIKTRGQQVTLSCSPISGHRSVSWYQQTPGQGLQFLFEYFSETQRNKGNFPGRFSGRQFSNSRSEMNVSTLELGDSALYLCASSLEGHWLLHFGNGTRLTVT.